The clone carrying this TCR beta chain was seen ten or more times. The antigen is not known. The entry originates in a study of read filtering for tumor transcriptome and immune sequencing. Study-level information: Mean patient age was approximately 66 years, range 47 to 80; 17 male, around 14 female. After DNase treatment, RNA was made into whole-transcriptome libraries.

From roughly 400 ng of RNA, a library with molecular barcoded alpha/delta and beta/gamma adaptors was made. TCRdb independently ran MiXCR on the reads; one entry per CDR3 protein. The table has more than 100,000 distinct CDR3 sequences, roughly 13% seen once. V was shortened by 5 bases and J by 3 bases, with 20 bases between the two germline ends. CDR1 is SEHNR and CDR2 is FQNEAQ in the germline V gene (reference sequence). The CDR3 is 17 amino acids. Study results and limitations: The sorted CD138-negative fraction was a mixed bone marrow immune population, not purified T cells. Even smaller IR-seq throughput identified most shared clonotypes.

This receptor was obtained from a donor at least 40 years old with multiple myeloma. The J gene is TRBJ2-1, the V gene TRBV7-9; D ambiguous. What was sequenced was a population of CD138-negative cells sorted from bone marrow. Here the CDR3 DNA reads TGTGCCAGCAGCGCCCTTGTGACCGGAGTAGGCTACAATGAGCAGTTCTTC. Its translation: CASSALVTGVGYNEQFF. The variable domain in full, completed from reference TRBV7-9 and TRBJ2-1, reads DTGVSQNPRHKITKRGQNVTFRCDPISEHNRLYWYRQTLGQGPEFLTYFQNEAQLEKSRLLSDRFSAERPKGSFSTLEIQRTEQGDSAMYLCASSALVTGVGYNEQFFGPGTRLTVL.